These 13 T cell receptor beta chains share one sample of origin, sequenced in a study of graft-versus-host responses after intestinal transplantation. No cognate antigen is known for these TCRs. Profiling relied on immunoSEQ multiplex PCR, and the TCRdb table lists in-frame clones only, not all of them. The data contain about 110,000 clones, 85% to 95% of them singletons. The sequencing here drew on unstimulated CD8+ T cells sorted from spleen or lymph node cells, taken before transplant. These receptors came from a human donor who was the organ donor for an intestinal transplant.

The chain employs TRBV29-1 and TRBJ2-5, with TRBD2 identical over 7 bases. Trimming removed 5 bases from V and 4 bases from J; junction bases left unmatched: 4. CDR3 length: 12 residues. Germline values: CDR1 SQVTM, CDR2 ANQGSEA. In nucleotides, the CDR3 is TGCAGCGTTTGGGGGGGGAGAGAGACCCAGTACTTC. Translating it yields CSVWGGRETQYF.

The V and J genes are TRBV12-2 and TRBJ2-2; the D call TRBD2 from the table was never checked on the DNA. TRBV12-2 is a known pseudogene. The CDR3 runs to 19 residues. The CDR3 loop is CASRLGGLAGKGRTGELFF. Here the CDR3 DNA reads TGTGCAAGTCGCTTAGGGGGACTAGCGGGCAAAGGCAGGACCGGGGAGCTGTTTTTT.

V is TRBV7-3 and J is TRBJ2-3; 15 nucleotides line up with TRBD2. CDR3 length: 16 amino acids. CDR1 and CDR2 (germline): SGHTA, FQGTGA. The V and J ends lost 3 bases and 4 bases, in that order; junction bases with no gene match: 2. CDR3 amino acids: CASSFGLAGGSDTQYF. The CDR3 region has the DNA TGTGCCAGCAGCTTCGGACTAGCGGGAGGGTCAGATACGCAGTATTTT.

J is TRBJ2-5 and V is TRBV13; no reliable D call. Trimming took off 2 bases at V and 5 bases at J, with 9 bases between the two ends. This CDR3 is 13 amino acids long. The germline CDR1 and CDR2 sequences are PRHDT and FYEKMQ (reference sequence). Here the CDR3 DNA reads TGTGCCAGCAGCTTAACAGCCCCGGAGACCCAGTACTTC. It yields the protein CASSLTAPETQYF. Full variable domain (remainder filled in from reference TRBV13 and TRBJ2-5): AAGVIQSPRHLIKEKRETATLKCYPIPRHDTVYWYQQGPGQDPQFLISFYEKMQSDKGSIPDRFSAQQFSDYHSELNMSSLELGDSALYFCASSLTAPETQYFGPGTRLLVL.

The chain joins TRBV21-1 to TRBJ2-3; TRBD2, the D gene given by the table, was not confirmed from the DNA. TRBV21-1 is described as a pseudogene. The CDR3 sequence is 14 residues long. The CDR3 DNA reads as TGTGCCAGCCAGGGAGCGGGAGAAGTAGATACGCAGTATTTT. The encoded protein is CASQGAGEVDTQYF.

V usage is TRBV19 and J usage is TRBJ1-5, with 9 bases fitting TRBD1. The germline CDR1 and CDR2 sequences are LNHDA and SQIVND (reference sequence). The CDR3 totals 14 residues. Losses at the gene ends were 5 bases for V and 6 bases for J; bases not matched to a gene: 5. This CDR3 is CASSEDRGFQPQHF. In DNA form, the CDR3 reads TGTGCCAGTAGTGAGGACAGGGGCTTTCAGCCCCAGCATTTT.

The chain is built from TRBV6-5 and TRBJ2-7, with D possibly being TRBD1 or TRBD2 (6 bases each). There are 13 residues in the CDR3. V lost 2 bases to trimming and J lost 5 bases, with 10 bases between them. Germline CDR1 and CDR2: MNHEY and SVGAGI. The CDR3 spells CASSYRGAHEQYF. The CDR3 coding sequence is TGTGCCAGCAGTTACAGGGGGGCCCACGAGCAGTACTTC.

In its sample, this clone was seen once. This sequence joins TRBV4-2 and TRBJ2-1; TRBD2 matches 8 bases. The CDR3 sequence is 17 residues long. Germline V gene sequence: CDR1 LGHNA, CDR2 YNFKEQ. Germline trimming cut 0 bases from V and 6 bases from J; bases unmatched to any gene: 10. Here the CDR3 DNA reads TGTGCCAGCAGCCAAGAGCCGGGGCTAGCGGGTTCCAATGAGCAGTTCTTC. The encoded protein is CASSQEPGLAGSNEQFF.

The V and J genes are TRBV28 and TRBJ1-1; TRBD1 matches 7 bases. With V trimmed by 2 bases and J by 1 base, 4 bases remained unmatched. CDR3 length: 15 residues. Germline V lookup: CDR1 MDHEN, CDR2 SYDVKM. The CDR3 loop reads CASSLEGAENTEAFF. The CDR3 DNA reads TGTGCCAGCAGTTTAGAGGGGGCAGAGAACACTGAAGCTTTCTTT.

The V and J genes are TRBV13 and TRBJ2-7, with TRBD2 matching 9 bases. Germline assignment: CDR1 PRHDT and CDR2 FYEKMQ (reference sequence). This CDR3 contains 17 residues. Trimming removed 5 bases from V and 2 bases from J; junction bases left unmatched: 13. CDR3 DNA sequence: TGTGCCAGCAGCGGGATCGGGCGGGAGGGGACCCCCTACGAGCAGTACTTC. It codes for CASSGIGREGTPYEQYF.

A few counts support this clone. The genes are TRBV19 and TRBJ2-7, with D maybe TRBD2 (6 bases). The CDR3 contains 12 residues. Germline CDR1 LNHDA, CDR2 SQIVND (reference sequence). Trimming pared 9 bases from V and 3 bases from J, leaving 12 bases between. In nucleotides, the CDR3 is TGTGCCAGCAGCCGGGGGTACTACGAGCAGTACTTC. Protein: CASSRGYYEQYF.

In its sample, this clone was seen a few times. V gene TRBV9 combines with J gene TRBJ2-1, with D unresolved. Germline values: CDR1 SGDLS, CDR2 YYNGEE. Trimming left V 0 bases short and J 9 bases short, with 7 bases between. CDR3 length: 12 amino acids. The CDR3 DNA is TGTGCCAGCAGCGTAGGCGCCCGTGAGCAGTTCTTC. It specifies CASSVGAREQFF.

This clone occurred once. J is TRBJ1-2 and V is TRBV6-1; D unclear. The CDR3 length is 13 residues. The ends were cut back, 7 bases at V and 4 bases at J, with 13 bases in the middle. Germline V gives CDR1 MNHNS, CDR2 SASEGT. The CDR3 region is CASNTKGFYGYTF. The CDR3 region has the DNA TGTGCCAGCAACACAAAAGGGTTCTATGGCTACACCTTC.